These T cell receptor beta chains were read from a single sample in a study of T cells after yellow fever vaccination. TCRdb reanalysed the 5' RACE reads using MiXCR and keeps one entry per CDR3 protein. The sample shows a few hundred thousand distinct CDR3 sequences, 3.6% of them seen only once. Sequencing was performed on PBMCs, taken on the day of the yellow fever booster vaccination. All receptors come from a man between 18 and 35 years old who received the YFV17D yellow fever vaccine. CDR3s include the opening cysteine and the closing phenylalanine or tryptophan. Fields, in order: J gene, V gene, clone size, D gene, CDR3 DNA, CDR3 protein. The D gene is left open where the match is weak. Clone size, where shown, is once, few, many, or a class for clones that have expanded.

J: TRBJ2-7
V: TRBV6-2/TRBV6-3
size: many
D: TRBD2
DNA: TGTGCCAGCAGGTTAGCGGGTTCGGCCTACGAGCAGTACTTC
CDR3: CASRLAGSAYEQYF

J: TRBJ2-3
V: TRBV7-9
size: many
D: .
DNA: TGTGCCAGCAGCTCGAGTGCAGATACGCAGTATTTT
CDR3: CASSSSADTQYF

J: TRBJ1-2
V: TRBV20-1
size: few
D: .
DNA: TGCAGTGCACCCTCTAGCGGGGGAGGAGGCTACACCTTC
CDR3: CSAPSSGGGGYTF

J: TRBJ2-3
V: TRBV12-5
size: few
D: .
DNA: TGTGCTAGTGGTTTGCAGCTTGCGAATACAGATACGCAGTATTTT
CDR3: CASGLQLANTDTQYF

J: TRBJ2-3
V: TRBV10-1
size: many
D: .
DNA: TGCGCCAGCAGTGAGGGGTACACCACAGATACGCAGTATTTT
CDR3: CASSEGYTTDTQYF

J: TRBJ2-2
V: TRBV20-1
size: many
D: .
DNA: TGCAGTGCTAGAGCCGGGACCCTAGTTGGGGAGCTGTTTTTT
CDR3: CSARAGTLVGELFF

J: TRBJ2-3
V: TRBV9
size: .
D: .
DNA: TGTGCCAGCAGCGCTCGCTACACAGATACGAAGTATTTT
CDR3: CASSARYTDTKYF

J: TRBJ1-2
V: TRBV6-5
size: many
D: .
DNA: TGTGCCAGCAGTTACGGGGTCGGAGGCTACACCTTC
CDR3: CASSYGVGGYTF

J: TRBJ2-7
V: TRBV5-6
size: many
D: .
DNA: TGTGCCAGCAGCTTCTTCCGGGCCCTCTCCTACGAGCAGTACTTC
CDR3: CASSFFRALSYEQYF

J: TRBJ1-1
V: TRBV29-1
size: many
D: .
DNA: TGCAGCGTTGAAGATTGGCGGGGGAGCACTGAAGCTTTCTTT
CDR3: CSVEDWRGSTEAFF

J: TRBJ1-2
V: TRBV29-1
size: few
D: .
DNA: TGCAGCGTTGAAGAACGAGTGGACTATGGCTACACCTTC
CDR3: CSVEERVDYGYTF

J: TRBJ2-1
V: TRBV7-9
size: many
D: .
DNA: TGTGCCAGCAGCCCGGGGTGGCGGGGGACACTTGGCAATGAGCAGTTCTTC
CDR3: CASSPGWRGTLGNEQFF

J: TRBJ2-1
V: TRBV9
size: many
D: .
DNA: TGTGCCAGCAGCCCGAGCGCGAGCTCCTACAATGAGCAGTTCTTC
CDR3: CASSPSASSYNEQFF

J: TRBJ1-2
V: TRBV4-1
size: many
D: TRBD1
DNA: TGCGCCAGCAGCCAAGGTGGGACAGGAAGCTCTAGGGGCTACACCTTC
CDR3: CASSQGGTGSSRGYTF

J: TRBJ2-3
V: TRBV5-1
size: few
D: TRBD2
DNA: TGCGCCAGCAGCCCGGGGGGGGCCGAAGATACGCAGTATTTT
CDR3: CASSPGGAEDTQYF

J: TRBJ2-5
V: TRBV7-7
size: few
D: TRBD2
DNA: TGTGCCAGCAGCTTGACTAGCGGGGAACAAGAGACCCAGTACTTC
CDR3: CASSLTSGEQETQYF

J: TRBJ1-1
V: TRBV7-9
size: few
D: .
DNA: TGTGCCAGCAACCGCGGTGGGACTGAAGCTTTCTTT
CDR3: CASNRGGTEAFF

J: TRBJ2-7
V: TRBV7-7
size: few
D: .
DNA: TGTGCCAGCAGCCCCGCCGACAGCTCCTACGAGCAGTACTTC
CDR3: CASSPADSSYEQYF

J: TRBJ1-3
V: TRBV6-5
size: many
D: .
DNA: TGTGCCAGCAGTTATTCGGGAGTTCTGACTGGAAACACCATATATTTT
CDR3: CASSYSGVLTGNTIYF

J: TRBJ1-4
V: TRBV7-9
size: many
D: TRBD1
DNA: TGTGCCTGCCCGGGACAGGGGGATGAAAAACTGTTTTTT
CDR3: CACPGQGDEKLFF

J: TRBJ2-2
V: TRBV5-6
size: many
D: .
DNA: TGTGCCAGCAGCTCCGTCGGCGGCTCATACACGAACTCCGGGGAGCTGTTTTTT
CDR3: CASSSVGGSYTNSGELFF

J: TRBJ2-2
V: TRBV4-1
size: few
D: .
DNA: TGCGCCAGCAGCCTACAACCGGGGGCCCCCACCGGGGAGCTGTTTTTT
CDR3: CASSLQPGAPTGELFF

J: TRBJ2-3
V: TRBV9
size: few
D: TRBD1
DNA: TGTGCCAGCAGCACCGGGACAGGGTCAGATACGCAGTATTTT
CDR3: CASSTGTGSDTQYF

J: TRBJ2-5
V: TRBV20-1
size: .
D: .
DNA: TGCAGTGCCGGGGTACAGGGAGAGACCCAGTACTTC
CDR3: CSAGVQGETQYF

J: TRBJ2-3
V: TRBV7-2
size: many
D: .
DNA: TGTGCCAGCAGCTCCGGGACCCAACCCGCAGATACGCAGTATTTT
CDR3: CASSSGTQPADTQYF

J: TRBJ1-1
V: TRBV7-2
size: few
D: TRBD1
DNA: TGTGCCAGCAGCTCCCCCCTGACAGGGGCCCGTATGAACACTGAAGCTTTCTTT
CDR3: CASSSPLTGARMNTEAFF